This TCR beta chain was sequenced during a study of T cells in Graves' hyperthyroidism and ophthalmopathy. Amplification yielded TCR beta CDR3 regions, with RNA transcripts as the source. When the TCR CDR3 underwent first-round RT-PCR, the HTBI primer set was used. TCRdb processed the multiplex PCR reads anew with MiXCR; each CDR3 protein has one entry. The sample has hundreds of thousands of distinct CDR3 sequences, approximately 15% seen once. This CDR3 is 16 amino acids long. Germline V lookup: CDR1 SGHDT, CDR2 YYEEEE. Stability of Graves' hyperthyroidism was defined as absent ophthalmopathy progression within 18 months. This clonotype has a handful of counts. Its antigen is currently unknown. A read error may produce the germline difference seen at one junction end. Study findings and constraints: The majority of expanded thyroid clonotypes above 0.001 also appeared in blood.

The receptor was derived from a woman in her late teens or twenties with Graves' hyperthyroidism. The chain links TRBV5-6 to TRBJ1-6; D not certain. The sample consisted of blood. CDR3 DNA: TGTGCCAGCAGCTTCCAGACGCCGGGCGGTAATTCACCCCCCCACTTT. This translates into CASSFQTPGGNSPPHF.